Each of the 3 T cell receptor beta chains below was sequenced from the same sample in a study of T cell repertoires in cytomegalovirus infection. Each CDR3 protein is one row after TCRdb ran MiXCR on the reads. The table lists under 90,000 distinct CDR3 sequences, 20% to 25% of them singletons, with around three quarters in the top ten. Which antigens these TCRs recognize remains unknown. Sequenced material: PBMCs, sequenced either directly or after in vitro stimulation (not recorded which). The receptors derive from a human donor in good health (CMV status not recorded). Some clones in this sample may be carry-over from other donors' samples.

The chain recombines TRBV2 with TRBJ1-1; D unclear. The length of the CDR3 is 13 residues. Trimming removed 3 bases at V and 13 bases at J, with 18 bases between. CDR1 is SNHLY, CDR2 FYNNEI, per germline. The CDR3 nucleotides read TGTGCCAGCAGTGAGGTTCCGTCCCAACGAGTTTTCTTT. As protein: CASSEVPSQRVFF.

This clonotype was recorded at least ten times. The chain has TRBV7-2 and TRBJ2-7; TRBD1 is a possible D gene (6 bases). The V gene's germline CDR1 is SGHTA and CDR2 FQGNSA. V lost 3 bases to trimming and J lost 0 bases, with 12 bases between them. The CDR3 is made up of 15 amino acids. The DNA of the CDR3 is TGTGCCAGCAGCTTTGTAGGACAGTTCTCCTACGAGCAGTACTTC. Its translation is CASSFVGQFSYEQYF.

The table lists this clonotype with many counts. The chain is built from TRBV7-2 and TRBJ2-7; weak D call: TRBD2 (5 bases). This CDR3 comprises 13 residues. The germline V and J ends were trimmed by 5 bases and 2 bases, with 10 bases remaining between them. Germline V CDR1 and CDR2: SGHTA, FQGNSA. CDR3 nucleotides: TGTGCCAGCAGCCCGGACGGGGCCTACGAGCAGTACGTC. Translation: CASSPDGAYEQYV.